This entry is about one T cell receptor (beta chain). The sample comes from a study of shared clonotypes between healthy human individuals. The CDR3 contains 15 residues. Per the germline V gene, CDR1 is SGHAT and CDR2 is FQNNGV. After removal of 1 base from V and 7 bases from J, the junction contained 10 bases not matched to a gene. Assay: immunoSEQ multiplex PCR; the TCRdb copy retains only in-frame clones and omits some. The table has hundreds of thousands of clones, 73% seen once. The origin of this receptor is a man aged 25 to 40 in good health. Specimen: memory CD4+ T cells sorted from blood. Regarding subset: CD45RA-negative fraction. This chain connects TRBV11-2 to TRBJ2-7; 7 positions agree with TRBD1. The CDR3 sequence is CASSLVLGTGDEQYF. The CDR3 DNA reads TGTGCCAGCAGCTTAGTCCTGGGAACAGGGGATGAGCAGTACTTC.